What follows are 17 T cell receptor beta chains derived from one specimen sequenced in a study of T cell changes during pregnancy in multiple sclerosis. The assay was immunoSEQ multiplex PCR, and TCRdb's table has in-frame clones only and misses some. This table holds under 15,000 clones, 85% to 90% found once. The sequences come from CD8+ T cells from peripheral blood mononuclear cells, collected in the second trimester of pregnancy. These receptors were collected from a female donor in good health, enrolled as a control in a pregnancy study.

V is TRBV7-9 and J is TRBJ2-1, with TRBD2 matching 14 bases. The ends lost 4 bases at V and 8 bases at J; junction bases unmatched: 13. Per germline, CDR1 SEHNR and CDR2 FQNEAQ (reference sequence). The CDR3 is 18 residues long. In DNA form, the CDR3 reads TGTGCCAGCAGCTCGCGCAGCCCGACTAGCGGGAGGGCAGATGAGCAGTTCTTC. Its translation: CASSSRSPTSGRADEQFF.

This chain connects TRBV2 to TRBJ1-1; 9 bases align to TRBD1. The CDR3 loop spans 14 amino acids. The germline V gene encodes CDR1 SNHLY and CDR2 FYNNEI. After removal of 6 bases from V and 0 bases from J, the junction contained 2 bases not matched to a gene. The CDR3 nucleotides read TGTGCCAGCAGAGGACAGGGGATGAACACTGAAGCTTTCTTT. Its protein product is CASRGQGMNTEAFF.

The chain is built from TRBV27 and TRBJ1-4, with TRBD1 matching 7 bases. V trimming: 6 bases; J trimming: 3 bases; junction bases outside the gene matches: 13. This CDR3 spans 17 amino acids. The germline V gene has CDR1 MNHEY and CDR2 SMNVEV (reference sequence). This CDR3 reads CASSTRDSLLANEKLFF. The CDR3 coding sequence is TGTGCCAGCAGCACCCGGGACAGCCTCTTGGCTAATGAAAAACTGTTTTTT.

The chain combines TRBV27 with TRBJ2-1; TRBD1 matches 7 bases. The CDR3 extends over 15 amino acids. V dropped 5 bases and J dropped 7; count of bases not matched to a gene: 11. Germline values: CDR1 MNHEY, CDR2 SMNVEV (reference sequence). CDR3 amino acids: CASSRPGQSTNEQFF. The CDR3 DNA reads TGTGCCAGCAGTCGACCGGGACAGAGTACGAATGAGCAGTTCTTC.

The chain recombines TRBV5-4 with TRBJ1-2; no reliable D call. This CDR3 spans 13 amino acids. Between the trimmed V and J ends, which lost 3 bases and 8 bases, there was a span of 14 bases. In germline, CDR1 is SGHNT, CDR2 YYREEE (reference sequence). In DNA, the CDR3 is TGTGCCAGCAGCTCGGGATACAGTTCGGGCTACACCTTC. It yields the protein CASSSGYSSGYTF.

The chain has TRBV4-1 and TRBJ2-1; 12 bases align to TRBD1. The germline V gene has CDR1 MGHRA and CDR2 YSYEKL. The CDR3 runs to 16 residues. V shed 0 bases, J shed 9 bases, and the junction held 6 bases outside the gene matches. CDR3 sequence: CASSQDTGQGAGEQFF. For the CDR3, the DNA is TGCGCCAGCAGCCAAGATACGGGACAGGGGGCTGGTGAGCAGTTCTTC.

Here the CDR3 reads CAWSAPDSWNTEAFF. The CDR3 DNA reads as TGTGCCTGGAGTGCCCCGGACAGTTGGAACACTGAAGCTTTCTTT. The chain employs TRBV30 and TRBJ1-1; tentatively, D is TRBD1 (6 bases). Germline CDR1 GTSNPN, CDR2 SVGIG (reference sequence). There are 15 residues in the CDR3. V dropped 1 base and J dropped 1 base, with 13 bases sitting between them. Filled out from reference TRBV30 and TRBJ1-1, the complete variable domain reads SQTIHQWPATLVQPVGSPLSLECTVEGTSNPNLYWYRQAAGRGLQLLFYSVGIGQISSEVPQNLSASRPQDRQFILSSKKLLLSDSGFYLCAWSAPDSWNTEAFFGQGTRLTVV.

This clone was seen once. The CDR3 nucleotides are TGTGCCAGCAGTGGGAGTATCATGAACACTGAAGCTTTCTTT. This sequence encodes CASSGSIMNTEAFF. V gene TRBV2 combines with J gene TRBJ1-1, with D unresolved. This CDR3 contains 14 residues. The germline V gene encodes CDR1 SNHLY and CDR2 FYNNEI. V shed 4 bases and J shed 0 bases, with 9 bases lying between them.

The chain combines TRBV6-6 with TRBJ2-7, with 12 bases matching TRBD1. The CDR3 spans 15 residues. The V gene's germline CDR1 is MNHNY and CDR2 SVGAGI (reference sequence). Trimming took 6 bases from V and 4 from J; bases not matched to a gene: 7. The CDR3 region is CASRELGQGAYEQYF. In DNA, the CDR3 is TGTGCCAGCAGGGAGCTGGGACAGGGGGCTTACGAGCAGTACTTC.

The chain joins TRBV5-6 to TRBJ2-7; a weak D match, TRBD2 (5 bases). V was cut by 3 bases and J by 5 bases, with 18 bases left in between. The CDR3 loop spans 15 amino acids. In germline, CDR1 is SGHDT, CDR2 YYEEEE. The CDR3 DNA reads TGTGCCAGCAGCTACGCATCCATGTTTAGCGACGAGCAGTACTTC. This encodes CASSYASMFSDEQYF. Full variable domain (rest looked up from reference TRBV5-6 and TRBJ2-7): DAGVTQSPTHLIKTRGQQVTLRCSPKSGHDTVSWYQQALGQGPQFIFQYYEEEERQRGNFPDRFSGHQFPNYSSELNVNALLLGDSALYLCASSYASMFSDEQYFGPGTRLTVT.

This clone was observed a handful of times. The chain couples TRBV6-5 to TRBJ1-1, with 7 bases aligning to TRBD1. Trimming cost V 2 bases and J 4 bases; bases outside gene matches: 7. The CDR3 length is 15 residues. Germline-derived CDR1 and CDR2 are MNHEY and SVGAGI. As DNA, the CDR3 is TGTGCCAGCAGTTACACCGGGACAGTGGGCACTGAAGCTTTCTTT. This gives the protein CASSYTGTVGTEAFF.

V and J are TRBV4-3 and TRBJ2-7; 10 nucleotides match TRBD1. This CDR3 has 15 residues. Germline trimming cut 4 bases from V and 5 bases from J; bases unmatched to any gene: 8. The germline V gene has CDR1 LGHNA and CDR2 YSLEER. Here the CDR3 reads CASSLNRDRGNEQYF. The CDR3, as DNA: TGCGCCAGCAGCCTAAACCGGGACAGGGGAAACGAGCAGTACTTC.

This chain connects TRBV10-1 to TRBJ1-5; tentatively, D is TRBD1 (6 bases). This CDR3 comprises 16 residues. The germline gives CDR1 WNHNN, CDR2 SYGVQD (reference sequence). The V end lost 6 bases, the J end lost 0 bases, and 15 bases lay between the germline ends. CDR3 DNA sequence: TGCGCCAGCAGGAAAAGGACAGAACATAGCAATCAGCCCCAGCATTTT. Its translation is CASRKRTEHSNQPQHF.

The CDR3 region has the DNA TGCGCCAGCAGCTTTGTTAGCGGATCCTACGAGCAGTACGTC. As protein: CASSFVSGSYEQYV. The chain links TRBV5-1 to TRBJ2-7, with D possibly TRBD2 on 6 matching bases. Trimming removed 2 bases at V and 1 base at J, with 10 bases between. The CDR3 consists of 14 residues. Germline V gene data show CDR1 as SGHRS and CDR2 as YFSETQ.

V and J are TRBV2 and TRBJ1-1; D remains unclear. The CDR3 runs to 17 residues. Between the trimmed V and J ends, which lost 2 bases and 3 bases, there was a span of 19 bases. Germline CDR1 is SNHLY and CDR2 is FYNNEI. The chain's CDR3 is CASSEFPWPGRDTEAFF. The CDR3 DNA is TGTGCCAGCAGTGAATTCCCGTGGCCGGGGAGGGACACTGAAGCTTTCTTT.

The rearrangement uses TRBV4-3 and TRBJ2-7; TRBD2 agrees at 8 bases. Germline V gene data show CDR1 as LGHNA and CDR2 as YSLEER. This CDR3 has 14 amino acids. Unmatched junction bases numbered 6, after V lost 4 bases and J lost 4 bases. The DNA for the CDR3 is TGCGCCAGCAGCCCCGGGGTAGCGGGGTACGAGCAGTACTTC. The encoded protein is CASSPGVAGYEQYF.

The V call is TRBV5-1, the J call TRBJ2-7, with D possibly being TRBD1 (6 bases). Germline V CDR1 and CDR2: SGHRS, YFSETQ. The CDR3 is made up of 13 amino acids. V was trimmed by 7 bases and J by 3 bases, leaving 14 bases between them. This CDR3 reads CASGPTGNYEQYF. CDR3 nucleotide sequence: TGCGCCAGCGGACCCACAGGGAACTACGAGCAGTACTTC.